Sequencing of this T cell receptor (beta chain) was carried out in a study of spatial heterogeneity in lung cancer (dated by TCRdb to about 2019). In terms of the full investigation: Beta-chain transcripts were consistently detected in greater numbers than alpha-chain transcripts, which likely reflects a higher abundance of beta-chain transcripts. TCR transcript counts in tumor regions correlated strongly with a T cell transcriptional module score from matched bulk RNA-seq. In the raw uncorrected reads, each unique combination of TCR and UMI appeared more than ten times on average. TCR alpha and beta repertoires were quantitatively compared across multiple tumor regions, matched nontumor lung and blood in non-small cell lung cancer. Nonsynonymous mutation counts, determined by whole-exome sequencing of tumor tissue, were related to features of the TCR repertoire. At surgery, fewer than 250 tumor regions, roughly 62 matched nontumor lung samples and 50 to 60 PBMC samples were TCR-sequenced for both alpha and beta chains. Results the study describes overall, beyond this receptor: The tumor nonsynonymous mutation count correlated with the number of expanded alpha and beta TCRs within the tumor. Confirming at a functional level the hypothesis that regional TCRs recognize regional mutations was considered to require additional single-cell paired TCR alpha and beta sequencing. TCR-seq coverage of tumor T cells was estimated to be only about 7% for alpha chains and more than 11% for beta chains. Counts of ubiquitous and regional expanded TCRs were found to correlate with counts of ubiquitous and regional nonsynonymous mutations, respectively.

The time point label, as the study defines it: sample taken at primary tumor resection. Samples were obtained from fewer than 80 patients with early-stage, untreated non-small cell lung cancer from the lung TRACERx cohort. For TCR sequencing, whole RNA was extracted from tumor and nontumor lung tissue, or from cryopreserved PBMC samples, and no cell sorting was done. Only patients with enough RNA available from two or more tumor regions were chosen for TCR sequencing. A lung pathologist reviewed the tumor and adjacent nontumor lung specimens before the specimens were selected. This clonotype was recorded at least ten times. Its antigen target is currently unknown. No much larger clone is present one base from it, and per-base qualities are unavailable. V ends up 7 bases short and J 10 bases short, with an unmatched junction base count of 12. CDR1 and CDR2 were assigned from the germline V gene as SQVTM and ANQGSEA. The CDR3 sequence holds 12 residues, the cysteine and phenylalanine included. Of the read, only the CDR3 DNA is kept; its 36 bases are in frame from base 1.

Library prep was done by 5' RACE. TCRdb shows the sequencer as NextSeq 500. In the TCR library protocol, a unique molecular identifier was attached to each TCR cDNA molecule so that PCR and sequencing errors could be corrected. Regarding the original processing steps: Decombinator tools were used for TCR identification, UMI-based error correction and CDR3 extraction. Expanded TCRs were defined as those above a frequency of 2 per 1,000, corresponding to the top 1% of the tumor frequency distribution. Expanded tumor TCRs were classed as regional if statistically deemed absent (corrected P<0.05) from at least one tumor region, otherwise ubiquitous. Renyi diversity was computed with the R vegan package after each repertoire had been subsampled 100 times to 5,000 TCRs. To build CDR3 similarity networks, amino acid triplet string-kernel similarity was used, and CDR3s were connected when their pairwise similarity was above 0.82. Starting from the raw public reads, TCRdb applied fastp trimming at Q25, assembled clones with MiXCR and retained in-frame beta chains. One record per CDR3 amino acid sequence lists the most common genes and DNA. The V and J calls shown here were made by TCRdb, not taken from the authors' results. The sample has 8,000 to 9,500 distinct CDR3 sequences on record, about 2.7% of them singletons. Clones ranked in the top ten supply roughly 15% of the sample.

The V and J genes are TRBV29-1 and TRBJ2-5; the central 7 bases match TRBD2. This TCR derives from a male donor with early-stage non-small cell lung cancer. The sample consisted of lung tumor tissue, taken at surgery. The CDR3 amino acid sequence is: CSAKAGSQGQYF. The DNA sequence is given as TGCAGCGCCAAAGCGGGGAGCCAGGGCCAGTACTTC.